This TCR beta chain derives from a study of T cells of healthy individuals. The germline V and J ends were trimmed by 3 bases and 0 bases, with 7 bases remaining between them. This CDR3 comprises 13 residues. Germline loops: CDR1 SGDLS, CDR2 YYNGEE. This clonotype was recorded a few times. TCRdb re-called the 5' RACE reads through MiXCR, storing one row per CDR3 protein. This sample carries roughly 87,000 distinct CDR3 sequences, roughly 15% of them seen once, and the ten largest clones take approximately 6%. This TCR was recovered from a human donor in good health. The chain carries TRBV9 and TRBJ2-7, with TRBD1 as a possible D gene (6 bases). The CDR3 region is CASSGDNSYEQYF. DNA of the CDR3: TGTGCCAGCAGCGGGGACAACTCCTACGAGCAGTACTTC.